Ten or more counts support the clone carrying this T cell receptor (beta chain). TCRdb redid the calling of the PCR reads with MiXCR, one entry per CDR3 protein. This sample carries approximately 630,000 distinct CDR3 sequences, about 25% of them seen once, and the ten largest clones take about 0.8%. The data belong to a study of molecular identifiers for immune sequencing clone quantification. Germline V lookup: CDR1 SGHVT, CDR2 SQSDAQ. V was shortened by 5 bases and J by 9 bases, with 14 bases between the two germline ends. This CDR3 spans 12 amino acids. The source of this sequence is a human donor in good health. Some libraries in this study had Jurkat cell RNA spiked in. The chain carries TRBV7-4 and TRBJ2-7; D perhaps matches TRBD1 (6 bases). The sequenced sample consisted of naive CD8+ T cells from blood, with Jurkat cell RNA spiked in. Stated subset: FACS-sorted CD8+CD4-CCR7+CD45RA+ naive T cells. The CDR3 sequence: CASSRDIDWQYF. The CDR3 nucleotides are TGTGCCAGCAGCAGGGACATCGATTGGCAGTACTTC.